This TCR beta chain was captured by sequencing in a study of T-cell reconstitution after alpha-beta-depleted transplantation in children. Unique molecular identifiers were incorporated during preparation of the TCRbeta library. TCRdb recomputed calls from the PCR reads with MiXCR, one row per CDR3 protein. The repertoire holds about 420,000 distinct CDR3 sequences, with roughly 15% as singletons. Findings of the study overall: The origin of high day-60 TCRbeta diversity in some patients lay in surviving recipient T cells and thymic progenitors. Approximately two months post-transplant, alpha-beta T cells reportedly originated from several hundred expanded graft clones. T cells produced anew were the main source of T-cell counts and diversity one year after transplant.

With respect to this clonotype: Its antigen remains unidentified.

The ends lost 7 bases at V and 1 base at J; junction bases unmatched: 11. This CDR3 has 16 amino acids. Germline V gene data show CDR1 as MNHNS and CDR2 as SASEGT. The sequencing used PBMCs, mostly from graft donor cells, collected 360 days after TCRalphabeta/CD19-depleted stem cell transplant. The chain is built from TRBV6-1 and TRBJ2-7; 9 bases map to TRBD1. The receptor comes from a boy in the first two years of life who had a stem cell transplant for Wiskott-Aldrich syndrome, so the T cells may come from the graft donor. The CDR3 is CASKLSGGQGSYEQYF. As DNA, the CDR3 is TGTGCCAGCAAACTATCGGGGGGACAGGGATCCTACGAGCAGTACTTC.